The T cell receptor beta chain under discussion was sequenced for a study of blood T cell repertoires in COVID-19. Overall study context: The analysed material was cDNA or gDNA that came from T cells, B-cell-depleted T cells, or PBMCs.

Clinical history as reported by participants underpinned cohort assignment. The CDR3 loop spans 14 amino acids. Between the trimmed V and J ends, which lost 6 bases and 5 bases, there was a span of 16 bases. Germline values: CDR1 LNHDA, CDR2 SQIVND (reference sequence). Sequencing used immunoSEQ multiplex PCR; TCRdb keeps in-frame clones, though not all of them. This table holds 200,000 to 250,000 clones, approximately 80% found once. The receptor was isolated from a woman in her 40s with acute COVID-19. Sequenced sample: PBMCs or T cells enriched from blood (not recorded which). The chain links TRBV19 to TRBJ2-5, with a weak D call TRBD2 (6 bases). The CDR3 region is CASSPLGGEETQYF. CDR3 in DNA: TGTGCCAGTAGCCCCCTGGGAGGCGAGGAGACCCAGTACTTC.